Listed below are T cell receptor beta chains from one sample, sequenced in a study of CD8+CD57+ T cells in acquired aplastic anemia. TCRdb fed the reads into MiXCR, producing one record per CDR3 protein. This sample has about half a million distinct CDR3 sequences, with more than 25% found just once. Input material: sorted CD4+, CD8+, or CD8+CD57+ T cells (not recorded which) from PBMCs. The source of these receptors is a human donor with aplastic anemia. Each CDR3 is given with its conserved first and last residue. The D gene is left open where the match is weak. Size tells how often a clone was seen (once, few, many) or the class of an expanded clone, and some rows leave it out.

TRBD2,.,TRBV14,TRBJ2-1,TGTGCCAGCAGCCAAGGAGGCGGGAGTGGCGATGAGCGGTTCTTC,CASSQGGGSGDERFF
TRBD1,many,TRBV7-2,TRBJ1-6,TGTGCCAGCAGCTTAGCGTCGGGACAGTATAATTCACCCCTCCACTTT,CASSLASGQYNSPLHF
.,few,TRBV6-5,TRBJ1-4,TGTGCCAGCAGTTACGTCGGGGGGCAGGGTGAAAAACTGTTTTTT,CASSYVGGQGEKLFF
.,.,TRBV12-3/TRBV12-4,TRBJ1-1,TGTGCCAGCCGGCCCCGAGGCACTGTGAACACTGAAGCTTTCTTT,CASRPRGTVNTEAFF
.,many,TRBV20-1,TRBJ1-1,TGCAGTGCTAGACCGGACGCGAACACTGAAGCTTTCTTT,CSARPDANTEAFF
TRBD1,many,TRBV20-1,TRBJ1-6,TGCAGTGCTAGCCGCTTGGGGACAGCCAATAATTCACCCCTCCACTTT,CSASRLGTANNSPLHF
.,few,TRBV30,TRBJ2-7,TGTGCCTGGAGTGTACTCGGGGGTAAGATCGGCGAGCAGTACTTC,CAWSVLGGKIGEQYF
TRBD1,.,TRBV5-1,TRBJ2-5,TGCGCCAGCACCGGGACAGGGGGCGAGACCCAGTACTTC,CASTGTGGETQYF
.,.,TRBV30,TRBJ1-2,TGTGCCTGGATGGGGGGCGGTGGCTACACCTTC,CAWMGGGGYTF
.,once,TRBV12-3/TRBV12-4,TRBJ1-5,TGTGCCAGCAGTTACAGAAGGCGGGATCATGATCAGCCCCAGCATTTT,CASSYRRRDHDQPQHF
.,few,TRBV20-1,TRBJ2-3,TGCAGTGCGAGAACTTTCTTGCGGAAGTCCTATTCAGATACGCAGTATTTT,CSARTFLRKSYSDTQYF
.,once,TRBV20-1,TRBJ2-3,TGCAGTGCTAGAGCCCTGGAGGGGACAGATACGCAGTATTTT,CSARALEGTDTQYF
.,few,TRBV29-1,TRBJ1-1,TGCAGCGTTTCGGAGGGGATGAACACTGAAGCTTTCTTT,CSVSEGMNTEAFF
TRBD2,few,TRBV11-2,TRBJ2-1,TGTGCCAGCAGCTTAGGCGGGAGAGGCTACAATGAGCAGTTCTTC,CASSLGGRGYNEQFF
.,.,TRBV5-1,TRBJ2-5,TGCGCCAGCAGCTTGACGCCTTCGGGAGTGGAGACCCAGTACTTC,CASSLTPSGVETQYF
.,.,TRBV5-5,TRBJ1-1,TGTCCCAGCAGCTTGAGACTGGGGGGCACTGAAGCTTTCTTT,CPSSLRLGGTEAFF
TRBD1,many,TRBV2,TRBJ2-2,TGTGCCAGCACCTCCGGACAGGGTGGCACCGGGGAGCTGTTTTTT,CASTSGQGGTGELFF
.,few,TRBV18,TRBJ1-5,TGTGCCAGCTCACCAGTCGCGGGGGCTAGGAATCAGCCCCAGCATTTT,CASSPVAGARNQPQHF
TRBD1,few,TRBV10-3,TRBJ2-7,TGTGCCTGGGCGATGACAGGGTTTCTCGGCGAGCAGTACTTC,CAWAMTGFLGEQYF
TRBD1,.,TRBV30,TRBJ2-1,TGTGCCTGGAGCGGACAGGTAGAGCAGTTCTTC,CAWSGQVEQFF
.,many,TRBV7-9,TRBJ2-7,TGTGCCAGCAGCCCCCTATGGGGGAGCTACGAGCAGTACTTC,CASSPLWGSYEQYF
.,once,TRBV29-1,TRBJ1-1,TGCAGCGTTGGGGCTGGGAACACTGAAGCTTTCTTT,CSVGAGNTEAFF
TRBD1,.,TRBV10-3,TRBJ1-5,TGTGCCTGCAGTTACTTTACGGGACAGGGCAGCAATCAGCCCCAGCATTTT,CACSYFTGQGSNQPQHF
TRBD2,.,TRBV25-1,TRBJ2-7,TGTGCCACCAGTGACTCTGCCGGGACTAGCGGGCTTTACGAGCAGTACTTC,CATSDSAGTSGLYEQYF
.,.,TRBV20-1,TRBJ1-1,TGCAGTGCTAGAGTAGTTCTGGTAGCCAGGGAAGCTTTCTTT,CSARVVLVAREAFF
.,.,TRBV10-2,TRBJ2-3,TGTGCCAGCAGTTCTGCAGGGGACCAGCCCCAGTATTTT,CASSSAGDQPQYF
.,.,TRBV4-1,TRBJ2-5,TGCGCCAGCAGCCAAGCCTTCGGACAGCAAAGAGTACCGGAGACCCAGTACTTC,CASSQAFGQQRVPETQYF
TRBD1,few,TRBV5-1,TRBJ1-1,TGCGCCAGCAGCTACACGACAGGGGGACGGGATGAAGCTTTCTTT,CASSYTTGGRDEAFF
TRBD1,many,TRBV4-3,TRBJ2-7,TGCGCCAGCAGCCAAGGGGACAGGGGGACCTACGAGCAGTACTTC,CASSQGDRGTYEQYF
TRBD1,.,TRBV5-6,TRBJ2-7,TGTGCCAGCAGCTTGGGGTTCACGGGACAGGTCGAGCAGTGCTTC,CASSLGFTGQVEQCF
TRBD2,.,TRBV12-3/TRBV12-4,TRBJ2-3,TGTGCCAGCTCAGGCAGGGGTAGGACTAGCGGGGGGGCAGATACGCAGTATTTT,CASSGRGRTSGGADTQYF
TRBD2,.,TRBV19,TRBJ2-7,TGTGCCAGTAGTAAAAGGGGCACGGGACTAGCGGGGCCCAACGCGTACGAGCAGTACTTC,CASSKRGTGLAGPNAYEQYF
.,many,TRBV5-5,TRBJ1-2,TGTGCCAGCAGCTTCTATTCCCGCATCTACTATGGCTACACCTTC,CASSFYSRIYYGYTF
TRBD2,many,TRBV5-1,TRBJ2-1,TGTGCCAGCAGTTTAGGACTAGCGGGTAACGAGCAGTTCTTC,CASSLGLAGNEQFF
TRBD2,few,TRBV19,TRBJ2-7,TGTGCCAGTAGTATTCTAGCGGGGAGCGAGCAGTACTTC,CASSILAGSEQYF
TRBD1,.,TRBV9,TRBJ1-1,TGTGCCACCCCCCAGGGGGTCGCGCACACTGAAGCTTTCTTT,CATPQGVAHTEAFF
.,many,TRBV9,TRBJ2-7,TGTGCCAGCAGCGGCGACTCGGGACGGCGTATGAACGAGCAGTACTTC,CASSGDSGRRMNEQYF
TRBD2,many,TRBV7-9,TRBJ2-3,TGTGCCAGCACAGCTAGCGGAGCTTTTGATACGCAGTGTTTT,CASTASGAFDTQCF
.,many,TRBV20-1,TRBJ1-5,TGCAGTGCTCGGACAGCCTTAAATCAGCCCCAGCATTTT,CSARTALNQPQHF
.,.,TRBV15,TRBJ2-1,TGTGCCACCGGGTCGACCGTAACAAAGATCAATGAGCAGTTCTTC,CATGSTVTKINEQFF
.,many,TRBV7-3,TRBJ1-5,TGTGCCAGCAGCTTAACCTTGGACCAGCCCCAGCATTTT,CASSLTLDQPQHF
.,.,TRBV14,TRBJ2-5,TGTGCCAGCAGCCAGGGTATTCCAGGGTTCCAAGAGACCCAGTACTTC,CASSQGIPGFQETQYF
.,many,TRBV25-1,TRBJ2-3,TGTGCCAGCAGTGAATGGAGGATTTGGTCAGATACGCAGTATTTT,CASSEWRIWSDTQYF
.,few,TRBV30,TRBJ1-6,TGTGCCTGGAGTGTACCGTCGGGAGGCACGGCGAATTCACCCCTCCACTTT,CAWSVPSGGTANSPLHF
.,many,TRBV12-3/TRBV12-4,TRBJ2-5,TGTGCCAGCACCCAGTGGCCGATAGAGACCCAGTACTTC,CASTQWPIETQYF
TRBD1,many,TRBV29-1,TRBJ1-2,TGCAGCGGGATACAGGGGTTGTCGGATGGCTACACCTTC,CSGIQGLSDGYTF
.,many,TRBV20-1,TRBJ1-2,TGCAGTGCTAGAGTCAGATTTGGCTACACCTTC,CSARVRFGYTF
.,.,TRBV20-1,TRBJ2-7,TGCAGTGCTAGACTCGGCAATTACGAGCAGTACTTC,CSARLGNYEQYF